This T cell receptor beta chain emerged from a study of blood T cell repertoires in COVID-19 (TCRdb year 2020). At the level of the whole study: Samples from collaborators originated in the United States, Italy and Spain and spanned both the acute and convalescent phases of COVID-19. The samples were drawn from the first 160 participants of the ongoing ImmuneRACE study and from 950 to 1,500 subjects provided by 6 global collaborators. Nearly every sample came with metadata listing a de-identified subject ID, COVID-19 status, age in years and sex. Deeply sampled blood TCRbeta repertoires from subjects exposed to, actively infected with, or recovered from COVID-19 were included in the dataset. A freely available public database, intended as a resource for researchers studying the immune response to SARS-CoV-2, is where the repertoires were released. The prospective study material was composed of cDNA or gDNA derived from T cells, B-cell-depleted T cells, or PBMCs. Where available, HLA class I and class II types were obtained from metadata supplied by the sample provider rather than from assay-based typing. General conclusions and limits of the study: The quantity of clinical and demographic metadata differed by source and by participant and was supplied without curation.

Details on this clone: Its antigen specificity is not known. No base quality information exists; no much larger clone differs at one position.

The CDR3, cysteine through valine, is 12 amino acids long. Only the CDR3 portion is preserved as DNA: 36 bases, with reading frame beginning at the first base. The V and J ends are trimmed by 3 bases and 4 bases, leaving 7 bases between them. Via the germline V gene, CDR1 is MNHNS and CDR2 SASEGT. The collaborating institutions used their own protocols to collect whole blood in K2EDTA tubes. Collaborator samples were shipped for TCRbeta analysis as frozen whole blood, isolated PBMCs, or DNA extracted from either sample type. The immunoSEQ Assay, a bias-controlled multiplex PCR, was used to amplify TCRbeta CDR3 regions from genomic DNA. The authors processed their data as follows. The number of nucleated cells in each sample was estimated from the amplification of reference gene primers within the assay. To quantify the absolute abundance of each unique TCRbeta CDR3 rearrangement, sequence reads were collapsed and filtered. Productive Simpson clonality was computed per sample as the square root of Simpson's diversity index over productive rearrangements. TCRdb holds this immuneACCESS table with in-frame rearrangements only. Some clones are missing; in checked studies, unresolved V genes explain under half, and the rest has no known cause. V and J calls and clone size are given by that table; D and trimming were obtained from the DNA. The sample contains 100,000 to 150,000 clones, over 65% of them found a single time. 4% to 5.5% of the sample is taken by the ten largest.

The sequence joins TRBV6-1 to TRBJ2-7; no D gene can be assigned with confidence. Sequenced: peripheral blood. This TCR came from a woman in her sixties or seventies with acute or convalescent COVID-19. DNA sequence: TGTGCCAGCAGTGAGCGAAGATACGAGCAGTACGTC. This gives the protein CASSERRYEQYV.